These 27 T cell receptor beta chains originate from one sample sequenced in a study of T-cell memory formation after mild COVID-19. One entry per CDR3 protein, called by TCRdb with MiXCR from the 5' RACE reads. The table has 250,000 to 350,000 distinct CDR3 sequences, 14% seen once. What was sequenced was PBMCs or a T cell subset sorted from them (not recorded which). The receptor source for this set is a man younger than 30 who had mild COVID-19 (a few samples of this study predate the infection). Cell type and time point are not known.

V is TRBV5-1 and J is TRBJ2-5; D possibly corresponds to TRBD2 (6 bases). The germline V and J ends were trimmed by 4 bases and 0 bases, with 10 bases remaining between them. Germline values: CDR1 SGHRS, CDR2 YFSETQ. This CDR3 spans 14 amino acids. CDR3 sequence reads: CASSTGTYQETQYF. DNA of the CDR3: TGCGCCAGCAGCACGGGGACTTACCAAGAGACCCAGTACTTC.

The rearrangement uses TRBV6-5 and TRBJ2-6; D remains unclear. Trimming pared 2 bases from V and 0 bases from J, leaving 11 bases between. The CDR3 length is 17 residues. Per the germline V gene, CDR1 is MNHEY and CDR2 is SVGAGI. The CDR3: CASSYTAGVSGANVLTF. As DNA, the CDR3 is TGTGCCAGCAGTTACACGGCAGGAGTCTCTGGGGCCAACGTCCTGACTTTC.

V is TRBV5-1 and J is TRBJ1-3; no reliable D call. This CDR3 region has 17 residues. Between the trimmed V and J ends, which lost 0 bases and 0 bases, there was a span of 13 bases. Per germline, CDR1 SGHRS and CDR2 YFSETQ. The CDR3 here is CASSLDLVLNSGNTIYF. CDR3 bases: TGCGCCAGCAGCTTGGACCTGGTTCTAAACTCTGGAAACACCATATATTTT.

The sample holds a few counts of this clonotype. The V call is TRBV4-3, the J call TRBJ1-2; D might be TRBD1 (5 bases). The ends were cut back, 1 base at V and 5 bases at J, with 20 bases in the middle. Germline values: CDR1 LGHNA, CDR2 YSLEER. The CDR3 loop spans 17 amino acids. For the CDR3, the DNA is TGCGCCAGCAGCCAAGTGCCAGGACTAACATCAGGGTATGGCTACACCTTC. This encodes CASSQVPGLTSGYGYTF.

This clonotype was picked up a small number of times. The chain uses TRBV4-2 and TRBJ2-4, with TRBD2 as a possible D gene (5 bases). The CDR3 is 15 residues long. Trimming stripped 0 bases from V and 8 bases from J, with 14 bases between. Germline assignment: CDR1 LGHNA and CDR2 YNFKEQ. In DNA form, the CDR3 reads TGTGCCAGCAGCCAAGATGGAGGCGGAAAGGACATTCAGTACTTC. The encoded protein is CASSQDGGGKDIQYF.

This rearrangement joins TRBV5-1 to TRBJ1-5, with unresolved D. CDR1 is SGHRS, CDR2 YFSETQ, per germline. The CDR3 is 14 residues long. V was shortened by 0 bases and J by 6 bases, with 10 bases between the two germline ends. This CDR3 reads CASSLGGRSQPQHF. CDR3 DNA sequence: TGCGCCAGCAGCTTGGGAGGCAGGTCTCAGCCCCAGCATTTT.

This clonotype was recorded a few times. The chain uses TRBV21-1 and TRBJ1-5. TRBV21-1 is a pseudogene. The CDR3 runs to 15 residues. CDR3 DNA sequence: TGTGCCAGCAGCAAAGCACACACCACCGTTCAGCCCCAGCATTTT. Protein: CASSKAHTTVQPQHF.

The chain has TRBV9 and TRBJ2-2; TRBD1 or TRBD2 may be the D gene (5 bases each). This CDR3 has 17 residues. The germline V and J ends were trimmed by 0 bases and 4 bases, with 16 bases remaining between them. The germline CDR1 and CDR2 sequences are SGDLS and YYNGEE. The DNA for the CDR3 is TGTGCCAGCAGCGTAGGCGGTTGGGGGATCGGCACCGGGGAGCTGTTTTTT. It specifies CASSVGGWGIGTGELFF.

This clonotype was seen a few times. The chain carries TRBV30 and TRBJ1-2; possibly TRBD1 for D (5 bases). The germline CDR1 and CDR2 sequences are GTSNPN and SVGIG (reference sequence). This CDR3 contains 14 residues. Trimming removed 4 bases from V and 5 bases from J, with 17 bases in between. The CDR3 coding sequence is TGTGCCTGGAAGGGGATTACCCCCACGTATGGCTACACCTTC. This encodes CAWKGITPTYGYTF.

This clonotype occurred a few times. The CDR3 spells CAIRGGVGTDTQYF. DNA of the CDR3: TGTGCCATCAGGGGCGGGGTGGGGACAGATACGCAGTATTTT. The rearrangement joins TRBV10-3 to TRBJ2-3, with TRBD2 as a possible D gene (6 bases). Germline V gives CDR1 ENHRY, CDR2 SYGVKD. There are 14 residues in the CDR3. Trimming took 6 bases from V and 3 from J, leaving 13 bases between them.

V gene TRBV7-3 combines with J gene TRBJ2-1, with 9 positions matching TRBD1. After removal of 4 bases from V and 6 bases from J, the junction contained 10 bases not matched to a gene. Germline V gene data show CDR1 as SGHTA and CDR2 as FQGTGA. The CDR3 has 16 residues. CDR3 in DNA: TGTGCCAGCAGCTCAGCCGCCGGGACAGGGCGCAATGAGCAGTTCTTC. Amino acid sequence: CASSSAAGTGRNEQFF.

This clonotype has only a few counts. This chain uses TRBV29-1 with TRBJ2-2; D unresolved. Trimming pared 3 bases from V and 0 bases from J, leaving 8 bases between. Germline CDR1 SQVTM, CDR2 ANQGSEA. CDR3 length: 14 residues. CDR3 DNA: TGCAGCGTTGACGGCGGCTCGAACACCGGGGAGCTGTTTTTT. Its translation is CSVDGGSNTGELFF.

This clonotype was counted many times. The DNA of the CDR3 is TGTGCCAGCAGTGAGAGGGAGCAGGCCAACGTCCTGACTTTC. Its translation: CASSEREQANVLTF. V usage is TRBV12-3 or TRBV12-4 and J usage is TRBJ2-6; D might be TRBD2 (5 bases). The CDR3 has 14 residues. Between the trimmed V and J ends, which lost 5 bases and 6 bases, there was a span of 11 bases.

The chain recombines TRBV5-1 with TRBJ2-5, with unresolved D. The germline V gene encodes CDR1 SGHRS and CDR2 YFSETQ. V gave up 5 bases and J gave up 1 base, with 9 bases separating them. CDR3 length: 13 amino acids. This CDR3 is CASSRAVQETQYF. CDR3 nucleotides: TGCGCCAGCAGTCGGGCAGTCCAAGAGACCCAGTACTTC. The entire variable domain, with the rest obtained from reference TRBV5-1 and TRBJ2-5, is as follows: KAGVTQTPRYLIKTRGQQVTLSCSPISGHRSVSWYQQTPGQGLQFLFEYFSETQRNKGNFPGRFSGRQFSNSRSEMNVSTLELGDSALYLCASSRAVQETQYFGPGTRLLVL.

V and J are TRBV6-5 and TRBJ1-6, with unresolved D. The CDR3 is 13 amino acids. Trimming took off 2 bases at V and 9 bases at J, with 8 bases between the two ends. Germline CDR1 is MNHEY and CDR2 is SVGAGI. The CDR3 coding sequence is TGTGCCAGCAGTTACGAACGGGTTTCACCCCTCCACTTT. Protein: CASSYERVSPLHF.

The V call is TRBV6-6, the J call TRBJ2-7; 9 bases agree with TRBD2. This CDR3 is 11 amino acids long. In germline, CDR1 is MNHNY, CDR2 SVGAGI (reference sequence). J gave up 10 bases and V 5 bases, and 3 bases lay outside the gene matches. In DNA form, the CDR3 reads TGTGCCAGCAGTGGCGGGGGGGCCCAGTACGTC. As protein: CASSGGGAQYV.

The CDR3 DNA is TGTGCCAGCAGTGTGGTGAACACTGAAGCTTTCTTT. Its translation is CASSVVNTEAFF. The chain joins TRBV2 to TRBJ1-1, with D uncertain. The V end lost 4 bases, the J end lost 0 bases, and 3 bases lay between the germline ends. Looked up from germline, CDR1 is SNHLY and CDR2 is FYNNEI. The CDR3 totals 12 residues.

The chain recombines TRBV2 with TRBJ2-5; 7 positions agree with TRBD2. With 8 bases clipped from V and 2 bases from J, the junction kept 8 bases outside the gene matches. The CDR3 has 14 amino acids. From germline, CDR1 is SNHLY and CDR2 FYNNEI. Here the CDR3 DNA reads TGTGCCAGCCGCGGGACTAATAATCAAGAGACCCAGTACTTC. As protein: CASRGTNNQETQYF.

The J gene is TRBJ2-1, the V gene TRBV24-1; TRBD2 is a possible D gene (7 bases). There are 14 residues in the CDR3. CDR1 and CDR2 from the germline V gene are KGHDR and SFDVKD. Between the trimmed V and J ends, which lost 4 bases and 6 bases, there was a span of 12 bases. CDR3 in DNA: TGTGCCACCAGTGAGGGGGGGCCCGTCAATGAGCAGTTCTTC. Translation gives CATSEGGPVNEQFF.

The chain links TRBV6-6 to TRBJ1-5; no definite D call. From germline, CDR1 is MNHNY and CDR2 SVGAGI (reference sequence). V was trimmed by 4 bases and J by 10 bases, leaving 8 bases between them. This CDR3 region has 11 residues. The CDR3 DNA is TGTGCCAGCAGTTCAGACTTCCCCCAGCATTTT. This gives the protein CASSSDFPQHF.

This clonotype turned up a few times. The gene calls are TRBV10-3 and TRBJ2-1; D tentatively fits TRBD1 or TRBD2 (6 bases each). The V gene's germline CDR1 is ENHRY and CDR2 SYGVKD. CDR3 size: 14 residues. Trimming cost V 6 bases and J 4 bases, with 13 bases left between them. The CDR3 region has the DNA TGTGCCATCAGAAAGGGGGGTATTTACAATGAGCAGTTCTTC. Translating gives CAIRKGGIYNEQFF.

The genes are TRBV21-1 and TRBJ2-7; the D call in the table, TRBD1, was not verified against the DNA. TRBV21-1 is a pseudogene segment. The CDR3 totals 14 residues. The CDR3 loop is CASRRTGAPYEQYV. CDR3 nucleotides: TGTGCCAGCAGACGGACGGGCGCCCCCTACGAGCAGTACGTC.

This chain uses TRBV2 with TRBJ2-7; D is ambiguous. V was shortened by 8 bases and J by 5 bases, with 16 bases between the two germline ends. Germline V gene lookup returns CDR1 SNHLY and CDR2 FYNNEI. The CDR3 runs to 13 residues. The CDR3 sequence is CASVTWGPDEQYF. The CDR3 DNA is TGTGCCAGCGTTACGTGGGGTCCAGACGAGCAGTACTTC. Full variable domain (remainder filled in from reference TRBV2 and TRBJ2-7): EPEVTQTPSHQVTQMGQEVILRCVPISNHLYFYWYRQILGQKVEFLVSFYNNEISEKSEIFDDQFSVERPDGSNFTLKIRSTKLEDSAMYFCASVTWGPDEQYFGPGTRLTVT.

This clonotype was recorded a few times. V usage is TRBV7-2 and J usage is TRBJ2-1, with D possibly being TRBD1 or TRBD2 (5 bases each). The CDR3 spans 11 residues. With 5 bases removed from V and 12 bases from J, the gap between germline ends came to 11 bases. Germline CDR1 reads SGHTA; CDR2 reads FQGNSA. The CDR3 DNA is TGTGCCAGCAGCCCGGGGCGCACGCAGTTCTTC. Translating it yields CASSPGRTQFF.

This clonotype was seen ten or more times. V and J are TRBV4-1 and TRBJ2-5; D remains ambiguous. This CDR3 comprises 12 residues. V was shortened by 0 bases and J by 6 bases, with 5 bases between the two germline ends. Germline V gene sequence: CDR1 MGHRA, CDR2 YSYEKL. As DNA, the CDR3 is TGCGCCAGCAGCCAAGATCTACAGACCCAGTACTTC. Encoded protein: CASSQDLQTQYF.

This clonotype appeared many times. The V gene is TRBV5-1, the J gene TRBJ2-3; 10 bases are shared with TRBD1. The CDR3 is made up of 18 amino acids. Germline V gives CDR1 SGHRS, CDR2 YFSETQ. V trimming: 3 bases; J trimming: 0 bases; junction bases outside the gene matches: 10. In nucleotides, the CDR3 is TGCGCCAGCAGCTATCGGACAGGGGGGTACCCTAGCACAGATACGCAGTATTTT. Translation: CASSYRTGGYPSTDTQYF.

V and J are TRBV28 and TRBJ1-2; D is ambiguous. The V and J ends lost 4 bases and 2 bases respectively, with 20 bases between them. There are 17 residues in the CDR3. Germline loops: CDR1 MDHEN, CDR2 SYDVKM. The CDR3 DNA reads as TGTGCCAGCAGTTCAGCCGCTAAGGACGGTGAAAACTATGGCTACACCTTC. It encodes CASSSAAKDGENYGYTF.